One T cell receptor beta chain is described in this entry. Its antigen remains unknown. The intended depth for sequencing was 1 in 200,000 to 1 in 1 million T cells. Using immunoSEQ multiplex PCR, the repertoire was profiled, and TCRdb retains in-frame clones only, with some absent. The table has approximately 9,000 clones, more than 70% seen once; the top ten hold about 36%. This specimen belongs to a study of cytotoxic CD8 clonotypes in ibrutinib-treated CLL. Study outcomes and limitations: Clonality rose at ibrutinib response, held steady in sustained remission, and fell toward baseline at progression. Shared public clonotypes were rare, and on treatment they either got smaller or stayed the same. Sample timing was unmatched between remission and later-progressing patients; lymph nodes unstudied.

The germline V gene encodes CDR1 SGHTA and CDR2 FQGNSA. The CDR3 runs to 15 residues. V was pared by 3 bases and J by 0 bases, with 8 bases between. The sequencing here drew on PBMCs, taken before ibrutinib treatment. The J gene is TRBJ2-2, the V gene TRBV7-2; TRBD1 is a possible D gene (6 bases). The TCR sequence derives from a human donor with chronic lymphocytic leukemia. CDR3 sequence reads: CASSFDRPNTGELFF. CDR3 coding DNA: TGTGCCAGCAGCTTCGACAGGCCGAACACCGGGGAGCTGTTTTTT. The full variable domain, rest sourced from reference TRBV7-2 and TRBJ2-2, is GAGVSQSPSNKVTEKGKDVELRCDPISGHTALYWYRQSLGQGLEFLIYFQGNSAPDKSGLPSDRFSAERTGGSVSTLTIQRTQQEDSAVYLCASSFDRPNTGELFFGEGSRLTVL.